This T cell receptor (beta chain) was sequenced during a study of T-cell memory formation after mild COVID-19. Notes on the study in general: The authors did not confirm SARS-CoV-2 specificity of second-wave clones peaking day 37. Certain responding clones were present in pre-infection memory, suggesting participation of cross-reactive memory. The main location of contracting CD4+ clones was CM and EM, and that of contracting CD8+ clones was EMRA.

V dropped 4 bases and J dropped 5 bases, with 16 bases sitting between them. This CDR3 spans 16 amino acids. Germline CDR1 is KGHDR and CDR2 is SFDVKD. In its sample, this clonotype was seen a few times. Its antigen is unknown. TCR alpha and TCR beta cDNA libraries carrying sample barcodes and UMIs came from 5'RACE with constant-segment primers. TCRdb re-analysed the 5' RACE reads in MiXCR, keeping a single row per CDR3 protein. Among approximately 150,000 distinct CDR3 sequences listed, under 25% were seen once. The sample comprised PBMCs or a T cell subset sorted from them (not recorded which). This chain connects TRBV24-1 to TRBJ2-2; possible D gene TRBD1, 6 bases. This clonotype originated in an adult woman who had mild COVID-19 (a few samples of this study predate the infection). Cell type and time point are not known. In DNA, the CDR3 is TGTGCCACCAGTGAGCCTCCGGGACACTTGACCGGGGAGCTGTTTTTT. As protein: CATSEPPGHLTGELFF.